The rows below give T cell receptor beta chains drawn from one sample of a study of response to subunit inactivated influenza vaccine. One entry per CDR3 protein results from TCRdb running MiXCR on the RT-PCR reads. The repertoire holds 500,000 to 750,000 distinct CDR3 sequences, 11% to 15% seen once, with 11% in the top ten. This specimen consisted of PBMCs from blood, obtained less than 13 days after vaccination. The receptors here all came from a middle-aged man who received an inactivated influenza vaccine. CDR3s leave out the opening cysteine and the closing phenylalanine or tryptophan. A clone size is listed for some rows: how often the clone was seen (once, few, many), or a class if it is expanded.

j_call: TRBJ2-1
clone_size: few
v_call: TRBV29-1
cdr3_aa: SVDSLRGKMRNEQF

j_call: TRBJ2-1
clone_size: few
v_call: TRBV25-1
cdr3_aa: ASSDVGTGDSIAYNEQF

j_call: TRBJ2-7
clone_size: few
v_call: TRBV20-1
cdr3_aa: SARDQGYPYEQY

j_call: TRBJ1-5
clone_size: -
v_call: TRBV6-2/TRBV6-3
cdr3_aa: ASRDRVGQPQH

j_call: TRBJ2-7
clone_size: few
v_call: TRBV4-3
cdr3_aa: ASSQDSASGYYEQY

j_call: TRBJ2-3
clone_size: few
v_call: TRBV6-2/TRBV6-3
cdr3_aa: ASSYSAGKPDTQY

j_call: TRBJ1-5
clone_size: -
v_call: TRBV28
cdr3_aa: ASSSSGGFNSNQPQH

j_call: TRBJ1-4
clone_size: few
v_call: TRBV4-1
cdr3_aa: ASSQANYNEKLF

j_call: TRBJ2-7
clone_size: few
v_call: TRBV5-5
cdr3_aa: ASSLWSSGPYEQY

j_call: TRBJ2-1
clone_size: -
v_call: TRBV20-1
cdr3_aa: SAQLAATYNEQF

j_call: TRBJ2-7
clone_size: -
v_call: TRBV24-1
cdr3_aa: ATREKGLAYEQY

j_call: TRBJ2-7
clone_size: few
v_call: TRBV7-2
cdr3_aa: ASSSQPGLESGEQY

j_call: TRBJ2-5
clone_size: few
v_call: TRBV20-1
cdr3_aa: SASPGTGGRETQY

j_call: TRBJ2-7
clone_size: -
v_call: TRBV5-1
cdr3_aa: ASSGEEEQY

j_call: TRBJ2-7
clone_size: -
v_call: TRBV7-6
cdr3_aa: ASSPVRNYEQY

j_call: TRBJ2-5
clone_size: -
v_call: TRBV20-1
cdr3_aa: SARDQGEGETQY

j_call: TRBJ2-1
clone_size: -
v_call: TRBV9
cdr3_aa: ASSHGTDRPDPYNEQF

j_call: TRBJ2-3
clone_size: few
v_call: TRBV12-3/TRBV12-4
cdr3_aa: ASSFRAGGPGTDTQY

j_call: TRBJ2-1
clone_size: -
v_call: TRBV3-1
cdr3_aa: ASSFDRDDEQF

j_call: TRBJ2-1
clone_size: -
v_call: TRBV7-9
cdr3_aa: ASRAPGIEQF

j_call: TRBJ1-5
clone_size: once
v_call: TRBV20-1
cdr3_aa: SASPAGNQPQH

j_call: TRBJ1-4
clone_size: -
v_call: TRBV10-3
cdr3_aa: AISGGQDSEKLF

j_call: TRBJ2-1
clone_size: few
v_call: TRBV12-3/TRBV12-4
cdr3_aa: ASSLGGENEQF

j_call: TRBJ2-4
clone_size: -
v_call: TRBV7-2
cdr3_aa: ASSFAGNLAKNIQY

j_call: TRBJ2-6
clone_size: few
v_call: TRBV5-1
cdr3_aa: ASSLSSGQASAGANVLT